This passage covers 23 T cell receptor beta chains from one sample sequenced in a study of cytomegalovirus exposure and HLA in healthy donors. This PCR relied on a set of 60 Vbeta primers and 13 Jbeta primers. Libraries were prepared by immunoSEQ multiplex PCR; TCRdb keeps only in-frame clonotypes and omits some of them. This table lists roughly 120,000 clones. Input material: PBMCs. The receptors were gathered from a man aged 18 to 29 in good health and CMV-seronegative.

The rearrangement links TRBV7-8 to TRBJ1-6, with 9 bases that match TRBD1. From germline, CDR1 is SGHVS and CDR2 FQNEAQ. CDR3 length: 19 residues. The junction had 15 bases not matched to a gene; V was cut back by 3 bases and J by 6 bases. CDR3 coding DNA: TGTGCCAGCAGCTTTCAGGACAGGGGTGCTTTCCACTTTAATTCACCCCTCCACTTT. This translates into CASSFQDRGAFHFNSPLHF.

This CDR3 is CASSYLQFYEQYF. CDR3 DNA: TGTGCCAGCAGTTATTTACAGTTCTACGAGCAGTACTTC. The genes are TRBV6-5 and TRBJ2-7; D not resolved. The germline V gene has CDR1 MNHEY and CDR2 SVGAGI. The CDR3 length is 13 residues. V shed 3 bases and J shed 3 bases, with 9 bases lying between them.

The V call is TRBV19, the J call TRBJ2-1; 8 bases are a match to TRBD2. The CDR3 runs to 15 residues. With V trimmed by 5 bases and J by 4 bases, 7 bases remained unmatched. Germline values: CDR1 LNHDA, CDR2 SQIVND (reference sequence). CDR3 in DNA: TGTGCCAGTAGTGCCCCGGGACTAGTATACAATGAGCAGTTCTTC. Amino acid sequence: CASSAPGLVYNEQFF.

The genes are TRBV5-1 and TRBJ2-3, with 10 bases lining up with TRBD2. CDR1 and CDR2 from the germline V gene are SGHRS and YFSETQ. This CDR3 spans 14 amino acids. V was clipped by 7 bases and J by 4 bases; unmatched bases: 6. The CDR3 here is CASRIAGGADTQYF. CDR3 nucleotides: TGCGCCAGCCGGATAGCGGGAGGCGCAGATACGCAGTATTTT. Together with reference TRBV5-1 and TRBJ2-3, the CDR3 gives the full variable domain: KAGVTQTPRYLIKTRGQQVTLSCSPISGHRSVSWYQQTPGQGLQFLFEYFSETQRNKGNFPGRFSGRQFSNSRSEMNVSTLELGDSALYLCASRIAGGADTQYFGPGTRLTVL.

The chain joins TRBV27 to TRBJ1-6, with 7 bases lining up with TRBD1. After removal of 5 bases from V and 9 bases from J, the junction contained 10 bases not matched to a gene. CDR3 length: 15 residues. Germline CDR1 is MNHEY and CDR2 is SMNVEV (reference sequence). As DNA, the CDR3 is TGTGCCAGCAGTGAATACAGGGGTATTGGTTCACCCCTCCACTTT. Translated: CASSEYRGIGSPLHF.

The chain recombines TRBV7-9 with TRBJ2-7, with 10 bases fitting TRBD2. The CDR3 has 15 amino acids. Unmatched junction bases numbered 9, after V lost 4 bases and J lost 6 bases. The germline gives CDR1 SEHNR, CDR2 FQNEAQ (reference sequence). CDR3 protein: CASSSGTSASVEQYF. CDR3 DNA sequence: TGTGCCAGCAGCTCCGGGACTAGCGCCTCAGTCGAGCAGTACTTC.

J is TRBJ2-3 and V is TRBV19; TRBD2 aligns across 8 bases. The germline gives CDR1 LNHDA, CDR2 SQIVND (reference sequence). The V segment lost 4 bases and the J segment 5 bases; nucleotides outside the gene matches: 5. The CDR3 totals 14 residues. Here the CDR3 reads CASSTRAGVDTQYF. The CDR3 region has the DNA TGTGCCAGTAGTACCCGAGCGGGAGTAGATACGCAGTATTTT.

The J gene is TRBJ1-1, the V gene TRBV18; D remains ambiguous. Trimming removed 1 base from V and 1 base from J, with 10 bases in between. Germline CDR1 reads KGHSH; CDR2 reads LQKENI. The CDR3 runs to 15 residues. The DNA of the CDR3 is TGTGCCAGCTCACCACGGGCCATTGAGAACACTGAAGCTTTCTTT. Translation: CASSPRAIENTEAFF.

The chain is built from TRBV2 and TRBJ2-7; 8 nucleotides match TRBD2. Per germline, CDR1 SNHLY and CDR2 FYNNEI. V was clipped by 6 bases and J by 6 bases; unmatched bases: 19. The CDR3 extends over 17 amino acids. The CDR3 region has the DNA TGTGCCAGCAGCGCTAGGGGGACTAGGGGGAGTTCGGGCGAGCAGTACTTC. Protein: CASSARGTRGSSGEQYF.

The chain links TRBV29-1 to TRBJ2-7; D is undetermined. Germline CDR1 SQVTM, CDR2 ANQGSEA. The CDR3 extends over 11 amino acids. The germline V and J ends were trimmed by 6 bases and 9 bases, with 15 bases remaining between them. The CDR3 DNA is TGCAGCGTCGTGACATATACCGCGCAGTACTTC. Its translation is CSVVTYTAQYF.

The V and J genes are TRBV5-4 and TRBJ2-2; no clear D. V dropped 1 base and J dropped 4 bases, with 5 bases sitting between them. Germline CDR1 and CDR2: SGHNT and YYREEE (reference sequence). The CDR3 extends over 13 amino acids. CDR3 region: CASSLHSTGELFF. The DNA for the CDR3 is TGTGCCAGCAGCTTGCACAGCACCGGGGAGCTGTTTTTT.

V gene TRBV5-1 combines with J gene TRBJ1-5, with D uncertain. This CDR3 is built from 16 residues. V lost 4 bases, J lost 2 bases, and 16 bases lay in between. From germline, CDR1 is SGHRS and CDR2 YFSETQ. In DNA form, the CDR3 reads TGCGCCAGCAGCCCCTACCCCACTACGGGCAATCAGCCCCAGCATTTT. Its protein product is CASSPYPTTGNQPQHF.

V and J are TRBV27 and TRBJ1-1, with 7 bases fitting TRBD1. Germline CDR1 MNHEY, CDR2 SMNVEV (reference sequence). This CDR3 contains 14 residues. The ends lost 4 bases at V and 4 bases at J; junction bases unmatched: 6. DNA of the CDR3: TGTGCCAGCAGTTACGCACAGGGGTTCACTGAAGCTTTCTTT. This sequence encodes CASSYAQGFTEAFF.

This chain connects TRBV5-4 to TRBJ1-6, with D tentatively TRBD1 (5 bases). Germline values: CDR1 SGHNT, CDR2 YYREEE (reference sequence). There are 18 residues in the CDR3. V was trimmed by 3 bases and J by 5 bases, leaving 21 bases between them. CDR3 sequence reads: CASSSNPRQNYNNSPLHF. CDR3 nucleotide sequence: TGTGCCAGCAGCTCGAACCCTCGACAGAACTATAATAATTCACCCCTCCACTTT.

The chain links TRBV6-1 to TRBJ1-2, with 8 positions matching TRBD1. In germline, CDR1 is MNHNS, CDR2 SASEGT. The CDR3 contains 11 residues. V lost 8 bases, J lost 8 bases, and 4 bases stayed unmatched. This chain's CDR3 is CASWDRRGYTF. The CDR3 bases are TGTGCCAGCTGGGACAGGCGAGGCTACACCTTC.

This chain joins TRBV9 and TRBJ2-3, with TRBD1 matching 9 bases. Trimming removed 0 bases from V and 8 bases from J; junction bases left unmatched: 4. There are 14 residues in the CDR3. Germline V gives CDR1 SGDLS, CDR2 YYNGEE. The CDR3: CASSVEDRGGTQYF. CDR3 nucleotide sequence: TGTGCCAGCAGCGTAGAGGACAGGGGTGGTACGCAGTATTTT.

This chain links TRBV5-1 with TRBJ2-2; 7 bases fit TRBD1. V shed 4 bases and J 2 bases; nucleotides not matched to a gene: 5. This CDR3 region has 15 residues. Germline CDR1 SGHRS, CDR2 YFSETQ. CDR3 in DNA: TGCGCCAGCAGCCCGGGACAGTCCAACACCGGGGAGCTGTTTTTT. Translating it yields CASSPGQSNTGELFF.

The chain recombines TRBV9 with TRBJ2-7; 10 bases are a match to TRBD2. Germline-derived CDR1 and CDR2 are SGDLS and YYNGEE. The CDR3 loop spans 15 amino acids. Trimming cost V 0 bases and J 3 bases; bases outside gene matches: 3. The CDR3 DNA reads TGTGCCAGCAGCGTAGGCGGGACTAGCGACTACGAGCAGTACTTC. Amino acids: CASSVGGTSDYEQYF.

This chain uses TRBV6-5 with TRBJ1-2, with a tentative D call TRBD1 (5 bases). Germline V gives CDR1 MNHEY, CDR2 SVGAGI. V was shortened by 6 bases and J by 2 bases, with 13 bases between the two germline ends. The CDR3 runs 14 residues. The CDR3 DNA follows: TGTGCCAGCAGCCCCCCGGGGGTGAACTATGGCTACACCTTC. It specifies CASSPPGVNYGYTF.

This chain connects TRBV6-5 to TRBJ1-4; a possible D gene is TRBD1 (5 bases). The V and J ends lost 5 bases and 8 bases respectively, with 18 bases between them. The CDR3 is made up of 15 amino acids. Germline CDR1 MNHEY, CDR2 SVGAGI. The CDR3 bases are TGTGCCAGCAGTCGTACCGGGGGAGTAGGGGAAAAACTGTTTTTT. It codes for CASSRTGGVGEKLFF.

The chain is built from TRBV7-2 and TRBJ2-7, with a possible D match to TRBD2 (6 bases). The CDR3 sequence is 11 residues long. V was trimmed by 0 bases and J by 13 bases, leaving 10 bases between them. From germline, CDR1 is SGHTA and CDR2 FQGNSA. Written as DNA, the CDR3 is TGTGCCAGCAGCTTAGCGGGGCGGGGATACTTC. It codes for CASSLAGRGYF.

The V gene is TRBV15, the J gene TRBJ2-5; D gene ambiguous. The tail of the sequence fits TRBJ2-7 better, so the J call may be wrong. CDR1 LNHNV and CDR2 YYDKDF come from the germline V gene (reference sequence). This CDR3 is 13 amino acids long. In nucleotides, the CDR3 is TGTGCCACCAGCAGAGATGAAACAGACGAGCAGTACTTC. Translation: CATSRDETDEQYF.

The CDR3 nucleotides read TGTGCCAGCTCACCACCGGAACAGGGGAACTATGGCTACACCTTC. Amino acid sequence: CASSPPEQGNYGYTF. The chain uses TRBV18 and TRBJ1-2; 7 bases match TRBD1. Germline lookup yields CDR1 KGHSH and CDR2 LQKENI. V gave up 0 bases and J gave up 2 bases; unmatched junction bases: 3. The CDR3 runs to 15 residues.